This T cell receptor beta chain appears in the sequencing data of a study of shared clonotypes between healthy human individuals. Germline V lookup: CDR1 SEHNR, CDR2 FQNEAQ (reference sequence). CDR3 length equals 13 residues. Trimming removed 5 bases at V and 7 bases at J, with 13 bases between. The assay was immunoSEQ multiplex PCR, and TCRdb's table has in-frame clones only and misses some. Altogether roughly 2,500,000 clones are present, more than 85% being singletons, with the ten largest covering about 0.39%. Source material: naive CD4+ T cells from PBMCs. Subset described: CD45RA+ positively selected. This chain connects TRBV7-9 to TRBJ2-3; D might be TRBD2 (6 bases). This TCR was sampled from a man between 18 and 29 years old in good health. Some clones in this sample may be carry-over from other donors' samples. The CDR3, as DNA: TGTGCCAGCAGCCAAGGAGGGATAAATACGCAGTATTTT. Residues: CASSQGGINTQYF.